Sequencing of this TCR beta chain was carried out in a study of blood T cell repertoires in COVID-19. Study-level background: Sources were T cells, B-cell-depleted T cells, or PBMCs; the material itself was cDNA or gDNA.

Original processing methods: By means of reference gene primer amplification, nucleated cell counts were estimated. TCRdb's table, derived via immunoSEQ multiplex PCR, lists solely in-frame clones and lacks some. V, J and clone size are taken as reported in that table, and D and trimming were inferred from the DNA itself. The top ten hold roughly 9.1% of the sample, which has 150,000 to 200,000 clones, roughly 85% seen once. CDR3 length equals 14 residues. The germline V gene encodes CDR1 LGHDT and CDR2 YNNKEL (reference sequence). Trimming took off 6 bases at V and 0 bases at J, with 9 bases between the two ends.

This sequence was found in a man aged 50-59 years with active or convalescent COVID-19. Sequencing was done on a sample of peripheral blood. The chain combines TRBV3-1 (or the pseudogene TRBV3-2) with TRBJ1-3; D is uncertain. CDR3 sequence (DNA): TGTGCCAGCAGTCGCAGTAACTCTGGAAACACCATATATTTT. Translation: CASSRSNSGNTIYF.